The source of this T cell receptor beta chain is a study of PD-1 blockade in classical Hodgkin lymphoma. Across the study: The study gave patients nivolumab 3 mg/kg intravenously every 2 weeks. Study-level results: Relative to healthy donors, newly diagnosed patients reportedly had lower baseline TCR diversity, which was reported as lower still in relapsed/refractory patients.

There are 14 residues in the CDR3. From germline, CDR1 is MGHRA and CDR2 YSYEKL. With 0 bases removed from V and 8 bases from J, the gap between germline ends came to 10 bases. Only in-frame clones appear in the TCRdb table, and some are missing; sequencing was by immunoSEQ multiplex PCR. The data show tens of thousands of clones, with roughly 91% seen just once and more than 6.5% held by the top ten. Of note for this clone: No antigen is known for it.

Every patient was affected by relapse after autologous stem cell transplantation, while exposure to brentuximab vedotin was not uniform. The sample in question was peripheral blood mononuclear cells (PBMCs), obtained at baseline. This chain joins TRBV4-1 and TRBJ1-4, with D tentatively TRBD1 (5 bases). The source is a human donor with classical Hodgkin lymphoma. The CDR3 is CASSQDRVGEKLFF. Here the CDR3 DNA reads TGCGCCAGCAGCCAAGACAGGGTAGGGGAAAAACTGTTTTTT.